This TCR beta chain was retrieved from a study of CD8+ T cells in alopecia areata. Study-wide context: The study gave tofacitinib for 6 to 18 months, then 6 months off drug.

Whole-study results and caveats: Resident alphabeta T-cell populations of normal skin are likewise subject to sequencing in scalp samples.

Per germline, CDR1 SGHRS and CDR2 YFSETQ. The CDR3 is 15 amino acids. Trimming removed 2 bases from V and 2 bases from J; junction bases left unmatched: 6. Treatment denoted: oral pan-JAK inhibitor, 5-10 mg twice daily. From alopecia areata patients, lesional scalp punch biopsies and peripheral blood were collected. In this sample, this clone turned up a few times. Its antigen is unidentified. In each case, RNA was isolated and then reverse transcribed into cDNA as the sequencing template. Libraries were prepared by immunoSEQ multiplex PCR; TCRdb keeps only in-frame clonotypes and omits some of them. The sample consists of fewer than 250,000 clones, roughly two fifths of them appearing once.

This sequence originates from a human donor with alopecia areata. Specimen: CD4+ T cells sorted from blood, collected around week 30, from a patient treated with tofacitinib. The chain carries TRBV5-1 and TRBJ2-7; 8 bases are shared with TRBD1. CDR3 protein: CASSFRQGRPYEQYF. CDR3 in DNA: TGCGCCAGCAGCTTCCGACAGGGGCGCCCCTACGAGCAGTACTTC.